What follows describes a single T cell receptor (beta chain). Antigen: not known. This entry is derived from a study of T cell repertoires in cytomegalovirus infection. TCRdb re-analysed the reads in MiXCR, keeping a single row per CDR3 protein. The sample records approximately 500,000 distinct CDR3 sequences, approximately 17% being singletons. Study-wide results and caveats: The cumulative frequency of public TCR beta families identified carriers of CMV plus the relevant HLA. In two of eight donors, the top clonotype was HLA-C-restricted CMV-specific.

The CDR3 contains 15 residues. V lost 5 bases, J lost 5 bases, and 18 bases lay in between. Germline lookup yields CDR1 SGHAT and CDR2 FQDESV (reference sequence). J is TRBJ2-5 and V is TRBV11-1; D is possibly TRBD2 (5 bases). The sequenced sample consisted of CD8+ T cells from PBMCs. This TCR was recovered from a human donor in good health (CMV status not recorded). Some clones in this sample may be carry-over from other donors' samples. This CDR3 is CASSTPLEVGETQYF. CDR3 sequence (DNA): TGTGCCAGCAGCACTCCACTAGAGGTCGGGGAGACCCAGTACTTC.